This is a list of T cell receptor beta chains from one sample in a study of cytomegalovirus exposure and HLA in healthy donors. Sequenced by immunoSEQ multiplex PCR; TCRdb stores in-frame clones only, minus some. Of about 140,000 clones listed, more than 85% were seen once; the top ten hold less than 9%. The specimen sequenced was PBMCs. These receptors were collected from a man aged 18 to 35 in good health and CMV-seropositive. CDR3s include the opening cysteine and the closing phenylalanine or tryptophan.

CASSEMGGRGETQYF | TRBV6-1
CASSQALAGEQYF | TRBV4-2
CASSELAGPTDTQYF | TRBV2
CASSLDWGQEAFF | TRBV7-8
CAQNLITGGSQYF | TRBV30
CASRTGSQPQHF | TRBV19
CASSRTGLLSGNTIYF | TRBV7-6
CASSRLAGSQETQYF | TRBV6-4
CASSRGSSEETQYF | TRBV5-4
CASRDSGTEAFF | TRBV6-1
CASSILTSAGTQHF | TRBV19
CASSIGDEKLFF | TRBV19
CASSIGTVNEKLFF | TRBV6-1
CASSSGGGGSPLHF | TRBV27
CSAISGRTHNEQFF | TRBV29-1
CASSGSAAEGGNEQFF | TRBV2
CASSPPSVGTGANVLTF | TRBV18
CASSFMEGQETQYF | TRBV7-6
CASSSGTGDRGYTF | TRBV5-1
CASRRDRAAEQYF | TRBV12-2
CASSWRDRDDNEQFF | TRBV7-6
CASLGQGGNTEAFF | TRBV18
CASSYRGLGYTF | TRBV6-5
CASSLAGGEETQYF | TRBV5-4
CASGRDSQNQPQHF | TRBV12-5
CASSEGGLTWGQYTDTQYF | TRBV2
CASSSTAGPNEQFF | TRBV7-2
CASSAIQGPTGELFF | TRBV19
CAWGQGRAGYTF | TRBV30
CASTRDRDSGNTIYF | TRBV6-4
CASSLGGPANYGYTF | TRBV7-2
CASSLRVQGKGQFF | TRBV5-8
CASSSPRDSYGYTF | TRBV5-4
CATRTSGGAGSSGELFF | TRBV10-3
CASSRQENTEAFF | TRBV7-2
CASRVMGQTSEAFF | TRBV5-8
CASSQATSGHYEQYF | TRBV4-2
CASSLGLAGILGWGNEQFF | TRBV5-5
CASSQRTTPGGELFF | TRBV27
CASSRRPSGGYEQYF | TRBV5-6
CASSYPHVCSYNEQFF | TRBV6-5
CASSQVRGSEQFF | TRBV16